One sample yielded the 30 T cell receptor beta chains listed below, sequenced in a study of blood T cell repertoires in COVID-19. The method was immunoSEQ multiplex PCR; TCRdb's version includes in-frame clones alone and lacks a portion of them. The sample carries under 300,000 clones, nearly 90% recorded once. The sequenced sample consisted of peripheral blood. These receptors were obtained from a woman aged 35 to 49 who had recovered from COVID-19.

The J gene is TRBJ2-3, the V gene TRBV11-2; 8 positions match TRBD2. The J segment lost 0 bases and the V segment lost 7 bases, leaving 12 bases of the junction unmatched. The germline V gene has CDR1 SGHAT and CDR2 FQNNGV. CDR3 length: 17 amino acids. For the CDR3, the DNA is TGTGCCAGCACCCCGCTCCGTAGCGGGGCTAGCACAGATACGCAGTATTTT. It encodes CASTPLRSGASTDTQYF.

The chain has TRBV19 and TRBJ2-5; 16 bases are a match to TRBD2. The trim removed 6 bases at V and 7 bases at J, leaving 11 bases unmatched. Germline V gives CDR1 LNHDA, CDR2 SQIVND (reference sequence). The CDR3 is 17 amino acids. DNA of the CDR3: TGTGCCAGTAGCGTGGCGGGGACTAGCGGGAGGGCCGGGACCCAGTACTTC. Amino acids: CASSVAGTSGRAGTQYF.

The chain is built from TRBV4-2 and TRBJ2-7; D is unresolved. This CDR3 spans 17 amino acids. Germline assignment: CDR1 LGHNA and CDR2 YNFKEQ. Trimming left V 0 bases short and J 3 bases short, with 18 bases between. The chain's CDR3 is CASSQETSLETHYEQYF. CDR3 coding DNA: TGTGCCAGCAGCCAAGAGACGTCGCTAGAAACCCACTACGAGCAGTACTTC.

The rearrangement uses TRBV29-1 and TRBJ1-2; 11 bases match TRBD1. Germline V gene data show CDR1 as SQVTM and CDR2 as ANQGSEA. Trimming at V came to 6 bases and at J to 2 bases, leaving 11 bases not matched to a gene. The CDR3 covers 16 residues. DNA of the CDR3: TGCAGCGTCGGGGGGGACAGGGGGTCCCCCAACTATGGCTACACCTTC. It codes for CSVGGDRGSPNYGYTF.

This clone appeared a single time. The CDR3 DNA sequence: TGCGCCAGCAGCCCTCGACAGCTACTATATGGCTACACCTTC. It yields the protein CASSPRQLLYGYTF. The chain has TRBV4-1 and TRBJ1-2, with D tentatively TRBD1 (5 bases). Trimming removed 4 bases from V and 5 bases from J, with 14 bases in between. Per germline, CDR1 MGHRA and CDR2 YSYEKL. The CDR3 extends over 14 amino acids.

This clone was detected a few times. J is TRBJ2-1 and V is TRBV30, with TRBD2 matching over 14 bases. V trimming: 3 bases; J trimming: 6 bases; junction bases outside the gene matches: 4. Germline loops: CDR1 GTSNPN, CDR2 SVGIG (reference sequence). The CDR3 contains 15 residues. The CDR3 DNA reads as TGTGCCTGGAGGAAGGGACTAGCGGGGGTCAATGAGCAGTTCTTC. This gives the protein CAWRKGLAGVNEQFF.

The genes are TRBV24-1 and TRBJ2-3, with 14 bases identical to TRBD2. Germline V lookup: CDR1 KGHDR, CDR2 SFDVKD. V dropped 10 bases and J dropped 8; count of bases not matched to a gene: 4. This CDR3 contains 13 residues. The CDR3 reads CATGTSGRATQYF. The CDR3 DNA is TGTGCCACGGGGACTAGCGGGAGAGCTACGCAGTATTTT.

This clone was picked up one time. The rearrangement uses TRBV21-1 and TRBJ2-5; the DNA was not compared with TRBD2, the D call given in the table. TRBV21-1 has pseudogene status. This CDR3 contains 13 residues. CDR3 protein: CASSNRGGKTQYF. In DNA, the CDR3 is TGTGCCAGCAGCAACCGGGGGGGGAAGACCCAGTACTTC.

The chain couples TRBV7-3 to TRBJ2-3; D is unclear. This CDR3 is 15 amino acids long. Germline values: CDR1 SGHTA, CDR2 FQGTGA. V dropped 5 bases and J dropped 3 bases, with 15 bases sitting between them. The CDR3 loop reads CASSLGRLRTDTQYF. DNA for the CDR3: TGTGCCAGCAGCCTCGGAAGGTTGAGGACAGATACGCAGTATTTT.

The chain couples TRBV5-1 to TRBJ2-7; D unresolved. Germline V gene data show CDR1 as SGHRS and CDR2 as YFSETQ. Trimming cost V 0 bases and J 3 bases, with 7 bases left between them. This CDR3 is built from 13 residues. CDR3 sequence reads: CASSLDGDYEQYF. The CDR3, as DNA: TGCGCCAGCAGCTTGGACGGAGACTACGAGCAGTACTTC.

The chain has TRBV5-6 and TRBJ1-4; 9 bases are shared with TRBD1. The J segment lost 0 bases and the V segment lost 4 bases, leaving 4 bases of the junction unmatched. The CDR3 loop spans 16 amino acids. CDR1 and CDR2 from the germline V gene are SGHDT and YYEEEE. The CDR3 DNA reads TGTGCCAGCAGCCCGGACAGGGGACCAACTAATGAAAAACTGTTTTTT. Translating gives CASSPDRGPTNEKLFF.

CDR3 sequence: CASSRPSQGVQGNVLTF. Here the CDR3 DNA reads TGTGCCAGCAGCCGCCCCTCTCAGGGGGTTCAGGGCAACGTCCTGACTTTC. The chain employs TRBV3-1 (or the pseudogene TRBV3-2) and TRBJ2-6; 7 bases are shared with TRBD1. Germline V gene lookup returns CDR1 LGHDT and CDR2 YNNKEL (reference sequence). This CDR3 region has 17 residues. J was trimmed by 9 bases and V by 4 bases; bases with no gene match: 15.

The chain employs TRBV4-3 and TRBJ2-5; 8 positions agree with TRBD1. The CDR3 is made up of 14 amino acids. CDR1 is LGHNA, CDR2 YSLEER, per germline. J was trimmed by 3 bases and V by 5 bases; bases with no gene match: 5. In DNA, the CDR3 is TGCGCCAGCAGCGTGCAGGGGGCCGAAGAGACCCAGTACTTC. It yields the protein CASSVQGAEETQYF.

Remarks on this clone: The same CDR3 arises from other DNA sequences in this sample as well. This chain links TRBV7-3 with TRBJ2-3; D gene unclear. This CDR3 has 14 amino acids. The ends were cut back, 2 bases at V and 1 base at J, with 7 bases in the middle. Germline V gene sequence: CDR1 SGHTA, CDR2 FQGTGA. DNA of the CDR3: TGTGCCAGCAGCTTATTGAGCGGCACAGATACGCAGTATTTT. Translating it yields CASSLLSGTDTQYF.

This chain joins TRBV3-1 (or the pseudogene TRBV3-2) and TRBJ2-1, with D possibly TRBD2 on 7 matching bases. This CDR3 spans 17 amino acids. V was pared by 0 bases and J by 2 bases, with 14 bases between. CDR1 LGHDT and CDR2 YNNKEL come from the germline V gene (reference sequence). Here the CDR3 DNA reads TGTGCCAGCAGCCAAGAGAGGGGGGGAGGCCCCTACAATGAGCAGTTCTTC. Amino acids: CASSQERGGGPYNEQFF.

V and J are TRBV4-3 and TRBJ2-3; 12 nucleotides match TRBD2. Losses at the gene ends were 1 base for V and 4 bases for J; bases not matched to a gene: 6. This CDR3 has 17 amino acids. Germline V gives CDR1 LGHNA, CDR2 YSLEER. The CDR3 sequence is CASSQVRLAGGADTQYF. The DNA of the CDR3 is TGCGCCAGCAGCCAAGTCCGGCTAGCGGGGGGGGCAGATACGCAGTATTTT.

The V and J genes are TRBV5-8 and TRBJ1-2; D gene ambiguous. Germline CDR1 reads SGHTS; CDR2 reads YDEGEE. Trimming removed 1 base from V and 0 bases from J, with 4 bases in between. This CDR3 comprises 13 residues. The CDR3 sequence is CASSLQANYGYTF. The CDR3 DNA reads TGTGCCAGCAGCTTGCAGGCTAACTATGGCTACACCTTC. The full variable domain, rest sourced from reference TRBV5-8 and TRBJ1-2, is EAGVTQSPTHLIKTRGQQATLRCSPISGHTSVYWYQQALGLGLQFLLWYDEGEERNRGNFPPRFSGRQFPNYSSELNVNALELEDSALYLCASSLQANYGYTFGSGTRLTVV.

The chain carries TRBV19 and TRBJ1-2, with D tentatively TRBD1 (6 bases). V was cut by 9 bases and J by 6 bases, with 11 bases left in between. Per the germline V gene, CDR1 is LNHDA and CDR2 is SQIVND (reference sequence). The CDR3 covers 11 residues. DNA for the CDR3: TGTGCCAGCCGGACAGTGCATGGCTACACCTTC. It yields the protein CASRTVHGYTF.

CDR3 nucleotide sequence: TGTGCCAGCAGTTACTCGGGACAGGGGGCGACTGAGCAGTTCTTC. Its translation: CASSYSGQGATEQFF. The rearrangement uses TRBV6-6 and TRBJ2-1; 12 bases map to TRBD1. The CDR3 runs to 15 residues. V shed 0 bases and J 9 bases; nucleotides not matched to a gene: 3. The germline gives CDR1 MNHNY, CDR2 SVGAGI (reference sequence).

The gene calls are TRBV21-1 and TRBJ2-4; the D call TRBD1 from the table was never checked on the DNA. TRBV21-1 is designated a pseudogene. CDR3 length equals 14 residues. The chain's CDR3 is CASSKHLAKNIQYF. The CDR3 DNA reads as TGTGCCAGCAGCAAACATTTAGCCAAAAACATTCAGTACTTC.

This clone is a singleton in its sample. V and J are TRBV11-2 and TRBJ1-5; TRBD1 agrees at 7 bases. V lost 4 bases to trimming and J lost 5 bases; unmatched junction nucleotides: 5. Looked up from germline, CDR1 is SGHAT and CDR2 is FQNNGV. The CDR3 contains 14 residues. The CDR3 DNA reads TGTGCCAGCAGCTCCCTAGGGGGCGATCAGCCCCAGCATTTT. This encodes CASSSLGGDQPQHF. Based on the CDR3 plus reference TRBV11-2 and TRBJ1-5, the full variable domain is EAGVAQSPRYKIIEKRQSVAFWCNPISGHATLYWYQQILGQGPKLLIQFQNNGVVDDSQLPKDRFSAERLKGVDSTLKIQPAKLEDSAVYLCASSSLGGDQPQHFGDGTRLSIL.

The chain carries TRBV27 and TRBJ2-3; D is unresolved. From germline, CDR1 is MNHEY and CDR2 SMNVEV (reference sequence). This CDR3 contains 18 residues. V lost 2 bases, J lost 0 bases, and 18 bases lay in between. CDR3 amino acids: CASSLGLGLLSSTDTQYF. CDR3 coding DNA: TGTGCCAGCAGTTTAGGGCTTGGGTTGCTTTCTAGCACAGATACGCAGTATTTT.

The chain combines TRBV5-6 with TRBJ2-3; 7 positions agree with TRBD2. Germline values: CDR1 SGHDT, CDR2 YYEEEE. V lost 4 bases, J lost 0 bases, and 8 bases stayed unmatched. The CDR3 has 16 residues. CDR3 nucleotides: TGTGCCAGCAGCCCTAGACTAGCCCCTAGCACAGATACGCAGTATTTT. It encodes CASSPRLAPSTDTQYF.

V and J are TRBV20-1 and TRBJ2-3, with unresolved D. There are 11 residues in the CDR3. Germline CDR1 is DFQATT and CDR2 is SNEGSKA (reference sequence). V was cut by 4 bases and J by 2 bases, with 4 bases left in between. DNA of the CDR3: TGCAGTGCTATCCACACAGATACGCAGTATTTT. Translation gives CSAIHTDTQYF.

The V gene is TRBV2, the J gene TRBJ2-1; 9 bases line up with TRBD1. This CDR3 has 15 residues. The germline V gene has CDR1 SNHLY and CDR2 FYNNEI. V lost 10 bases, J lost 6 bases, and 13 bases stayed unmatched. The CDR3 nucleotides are TGTGCCACTACTCCGTCCGGGACAGGGTCCAATGAGCAGTTCTTC. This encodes CATTPSGTGSNEQFF.

This CDR3 reads CASSYLIYTDTQYF. For the CDR3, the DNA is TGTGCCAGCAGTTACCTTATATACACAGATACGCAGTATTTT. The chain carries TRBV6-6 and TRBJ2-3; D not certain. Trimming pared 2 bases from V and 2 bases from J, leaving 8 bases between. The germline V gene encodes CDR1 MNHNY and CDR2 SVGAGI (reference sequence). CDR3 size: 14 residues.

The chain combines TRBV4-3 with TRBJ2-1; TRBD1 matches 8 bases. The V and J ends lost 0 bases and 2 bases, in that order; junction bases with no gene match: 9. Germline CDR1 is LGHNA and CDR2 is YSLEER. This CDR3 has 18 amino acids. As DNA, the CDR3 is TGCGCCAGCAGCCAAGACCCCCCGGACAGGGAGACCTACAATGAGCAGTTCTTC. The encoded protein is CASSQDPPDRETYNEQFF.

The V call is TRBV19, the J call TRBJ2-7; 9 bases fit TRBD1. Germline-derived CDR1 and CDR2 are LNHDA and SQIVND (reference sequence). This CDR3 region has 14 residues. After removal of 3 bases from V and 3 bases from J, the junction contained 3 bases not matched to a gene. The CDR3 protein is CASSIGTGYYEQYF. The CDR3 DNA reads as TGTGCCAGTAGTATCGGGACAGGGTACTACGAGCAGTACTTC. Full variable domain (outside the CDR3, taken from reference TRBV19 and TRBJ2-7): DGGITQSPKYLFRKEGQNVTLSCEQNLNHDAMYWYRQDPGQGLRLIYYSQIVNDFQKGDIAEGYSVSREKKESFPLTVTSAQKNPTAFYLCASSIGTGYYEQYFGPGTRLTVT.

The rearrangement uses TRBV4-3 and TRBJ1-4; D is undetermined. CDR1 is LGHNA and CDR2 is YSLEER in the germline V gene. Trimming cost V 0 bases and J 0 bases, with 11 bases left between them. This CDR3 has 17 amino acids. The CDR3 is CASSQDPAGTTNEKLFF. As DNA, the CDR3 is TGCGCCAGCAGCCAAGATCCCGCGGGCACAACTAATGAAAAACTGTTTTTT.

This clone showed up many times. The CDR3 region has the DNA TGTGCCAGCAGCTTGGTGACAGGCTACGAGCAGTACTTC. Its protein product is CASSLVTGYEQYF. The rearrangement uses TRBV11-2 and TRBJ2-7, with D perhaps TRBD1 (6 bases). In germline, CDR1 is SGHAT, CDR2 FQNNGV. The CDR3 sequence is 13 residues long. Deletions cut 3 bases from V and 3 bases from J, with 9 bases between.